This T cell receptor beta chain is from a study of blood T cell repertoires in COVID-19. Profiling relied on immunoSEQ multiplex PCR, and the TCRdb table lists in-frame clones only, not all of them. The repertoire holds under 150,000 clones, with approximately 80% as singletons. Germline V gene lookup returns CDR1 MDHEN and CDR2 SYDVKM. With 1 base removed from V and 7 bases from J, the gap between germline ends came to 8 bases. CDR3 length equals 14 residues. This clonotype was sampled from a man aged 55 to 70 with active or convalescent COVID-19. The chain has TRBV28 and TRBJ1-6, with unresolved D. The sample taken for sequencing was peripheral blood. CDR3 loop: CASSLYRLNSPLHF. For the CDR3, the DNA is TGTGCCAGCAGTTTATACCGGTTGAATTCACCCCTCCACTTT.